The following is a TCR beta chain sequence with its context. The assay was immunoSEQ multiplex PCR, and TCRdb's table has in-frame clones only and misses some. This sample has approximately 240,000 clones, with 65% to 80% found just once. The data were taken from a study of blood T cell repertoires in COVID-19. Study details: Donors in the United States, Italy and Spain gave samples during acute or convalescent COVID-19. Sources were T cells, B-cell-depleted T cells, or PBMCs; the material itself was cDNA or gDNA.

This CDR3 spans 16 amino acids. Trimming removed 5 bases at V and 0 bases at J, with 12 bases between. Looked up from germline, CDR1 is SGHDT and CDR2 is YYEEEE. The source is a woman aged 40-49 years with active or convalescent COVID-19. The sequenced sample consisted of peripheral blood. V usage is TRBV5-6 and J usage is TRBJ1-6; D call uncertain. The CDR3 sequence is CASRPTRSSYNSPLHF. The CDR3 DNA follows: TGTGCCAGCAGACCGACACGCAGCTCCTATAATTCACCCCTCCACTTT.